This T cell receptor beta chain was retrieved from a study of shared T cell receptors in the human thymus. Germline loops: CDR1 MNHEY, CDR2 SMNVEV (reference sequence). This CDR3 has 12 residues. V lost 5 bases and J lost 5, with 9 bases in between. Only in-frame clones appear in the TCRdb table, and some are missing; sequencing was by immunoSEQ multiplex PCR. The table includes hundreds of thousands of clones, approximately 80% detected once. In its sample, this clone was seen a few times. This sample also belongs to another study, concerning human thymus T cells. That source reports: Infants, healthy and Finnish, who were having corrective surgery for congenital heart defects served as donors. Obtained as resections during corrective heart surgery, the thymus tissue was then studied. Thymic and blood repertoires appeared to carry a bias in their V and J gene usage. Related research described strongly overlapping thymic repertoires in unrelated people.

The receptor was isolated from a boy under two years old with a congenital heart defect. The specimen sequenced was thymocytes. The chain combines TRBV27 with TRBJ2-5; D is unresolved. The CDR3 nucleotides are TGTGCCAGCAGTATCCCCGGGGAGACCCAGTACTTC. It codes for CASSIPGETQYF.